This TCR beta chain came from a study of blood T cell repertoires in COVID-19 (dated by TCRdb to 2018 to 2020). At the level of the whole study: Collaborator samples came from the United States, Italy and Spain and covered acute and convalescent phases of COVID-19. The prospective study material was composed of cDNA or gDNA derived from T cells, B-cell-depleted T cells, or PBMCs. Samples came from the ongoing ImmuneRACE study (first 160 participants) plus 1,254 subjects from 6 global collaborators. Where available, HLA class I and class II types were taken from metadata supplied by the sample provider and were not determined by assay-based typing. Deeply sampled blood TCRbeta repertoires from subjects exposed to, actively infected with, or recovered from COVID-19 were included in the dataset. Nearly every sample came with metadata listing a de-identified subject ID, COVID-19 status, age in years and sex. A freely available public database, intended as a resource for researchers studying the immune response to SARS-CoV-2, is where the repertoires were released. Overall study outcomes, separate from this receptor: The quantity of clinical and demographic metadata differed by source and by participant and was supplied without curation.

From the cysteine up to the phenylalanine, the CDR3 has a length of 14 residues. Only the CDR3 part of the read is kept: 42 bases, read in frame from the first base. CDR1 and CDR2 (SGHRS, YFSETQ) derive from the germline V gene. V gives up 0 bases and J gives up 6 bases, and the segment between their germline ends measures 10 bases. Regarding this clone: Its antigen remains undetermined. Base qualities are missing; no much larger clone stands one base away.

The immunoSEQ Assay, a bias-controlled multiplex PCR, was used to amplify TCRbeta CDR3 regions from genomic DNA. Turning to the authors' computational methods: Within the assay, amplification of reference gene primers was used to estimate how many nucleated cells each sample contained. To quantify the absolute abundance of each unique TCRbeta CDR3 rearrangement, sequence reads were collapsed and filtered. For each sample, productive Simpson clonality was calculated by taking the square root of Simpson's diversity index across productive rearrangements. The table was pulled from immuneACCESS by TCRdb, which kept in-frame rearrangements only. Such tables lose some clones; where checked, under half of the loss comes from unresolved V genes, and the rest has no known cause. V and J calls and clone size come straight from that table; D and trimming were deduced from the DNA. Recorded for this sample are about 440,000 clones; around 89% of them occurred a single time. Together, the top ten hold about 4.3% of the sample.

Each collaborating institution followed its own protocols to collect whole blood in K2EDTA tubes. For TCRbeta analysis, collaborators shipped samples as frozen whole blood, isolated PBMCs, or DNA extracted from either of those sample types. The source of this sequence is a woman between 25 and 40 years old with acute or convalescent COVID-19. Sequenced input: peripheral blood. The rearrangement joined TRBV5-1 to TRBJ2-1; a tentative D call is TRBD2 (5 bases match). The DNA sequence is given as TGCGCCAGCAGCTTGGGAGGGCGGGCCAATGAGCAGTTCTTC. Translated, it gives CASSLGGRANEQFF.